Detailed here is one T cell receptor beta chain. Its target is not known. These data originate in a study of shared clonotypes between healthy human individuals. Overall study findings and caveats: Sharing across four donors was highest in naive CD4 (roughly 5%) and lowest in memory CD8 (0.4%).

The V segment lost 3 bases and the J segment 4 bases; nucleotides outside the gene matches: 8. CDR3 length: 16 amino acids. Looked up from germline, CDR1 is LNHDA and CDR2 is SQIVND (reference sequence). Per the original methods: Owing to the provision of junction-only sequences devoid of quality scores by immunoSEQ, filtering differed. Sequenced by immunoSEQ multiplex PCR; TCRdb stores in-frame clones only, minus some. The V and J calls and clone size were taken over from that table, and D and trimming were inferred from the DNA. This table has around 2.1 million clones, 95% appearing once. The sequence came from a man aged 18-30 years in good health. Sequenced input: naive CD4+ T cells sorted from blood. Subset reported: CD45RA+ positively selected. The chain carries TRBV19 and TRBJ1-5; 8 positions match TRBD1. CDR3 sequence (DNA): TGTGCCAGTAGTATTGAGACAGGGGTTAAGAATCAGCCCCAGCATTTT. Translating gives CASSIETGVKNQPQHF.